The present TCR beta chain was sequenced within a study of blood T cell repertoires in COVID-19. At the level of the study: COVID-19 samples, acute and convalescent, were from the United States, Italy and Spain.

Unmatched junction bases numbered 0, after V lost 1 base and J lost 1 base. The CDR3 runs 15 residues. Germline V CDR1 and CDR2: SGHAT, FQNNGV. Seattle's cohort entered during active infection and was followed longitudinally. Original analysis: Reference gene primer amplification gave nucleated cell count estimates. This table comes from immunoSEQ multiplex PCR, and its TCRdb copy is limited to in-frame clones, with some not included. The D gene and trimming were derived from the DNA, and the V and J assignments and clone size from that table. There are roughly 75,000 clones in the sample; roughly 85% occur only once, and more than 9.5% lies in the top ten.

The TCR sequence derives from a man over 45 with COVID-19, enrolled during active disease. The sequencing input was peripheral blood. The chain uses TRBV11-2 and TRBJ2-2; TRBD1 matches at 7 bases. The CDR3 DNA reads as TGTGCCAGCAGCTTAGGGACAGGGAACACCGGGGAGCTGTTTTTT. Translation gives CASSLGTGNTGELFF.